This T cell receptor beta chain was profiled in a study of blood T cell repertoires in COVID-19 (dated by TCRdb to 2018 to 2020). Study-wide context: The collaborator samples originated in the United States, Italy and Spain and spanned the acute and convalescent phases of COVID-19. The material from the prospective study consisted of cDNA or gDNA derived from T cells, B-cell-depleted T cells, or PBMCs. The dataset comprised deeply sampled blood TCRbeta repertoires from subjects exposed to, actively infected with, or recovered from COVID-19. The repertoires were released in a freely available public database meant as a resource for research on the immune response to SARS-CoV-2. Samples came from the ongoing ImmuneRACE study (first 160 participants) plus 1,254 subjects from 6 global collaborators. A de-identified subject ID, COVID-19 status, age in years and sex were almost always included in the sample metadata. Where available, HLA class I and class II types were taken from metadata supplied by the sample provider and were not determined by assay-based typing. What the study reported, not specific to this receptor: The quantity of clinical and demographic metadata differed by source and by participant and was supplied without curation.

The CDR3 runs 13 amino acids, cysteine and phenylalanine included. Of all the DNA, just the CDR3 is kept, 39 bases in frame from base 1. Between the V and J ends, shortened by 4 bases and 3 bases respectively, the junction contains 7 bases. From the germline V gene, CDR1 is MGHDK and CDR2 is SYGVNS. TCRbeta CDR3 regions were amplified from genomic DNA using the immunoSEQ Assay, a bias-controlled multiplex PCR. Regarding the original processing steps: The number of nucleated cells in each sample was estimated by amplification of reference gene primers within the assay. Sequence reads were collapsed and filtered to measure the absolute abundance of every unique TCRbeta CDR3 rearrangement. For each sample, productive Simpson clonality was calculated as the square root of Simpson's diversity index across productive rearrangements. This immuneACCESS table, as held by TCRdb, lists in-frame sequences with V and J called but not all clones. Of the missing ones, under half trace to an unresolved V gene in checked studies; the others have no known cause. That table is the source of V, J and clone size, and D and trimming were worked out from the DNA. For this sample there are approximately 300,000 clones; around 87% appear just once. Clones ranked in the top ten supply 0.8% to 1.3% of the sample.

In Seattle, one collaborating source enrolled patients while the infection was active and tracked those patients longitudinally over the course of disease. Each collaborating institution followed its own protocols to collect whole blood in K2EDTA tubes. Collaborator samples were shipped for TCRbeta analysis as frozen whole blood, isolated PBMCs, or DNA extracted from either sample type. This clone was seen only once. The antigen it binds to is not known. Nothing much larger sits one base from this clone, and base qualities are not available. The clonotype comes from a woman in her 40s with COVID-19, enrolled during active disease. The V gene is TRBV25-1 and the J gene is TRBJ1-5; the D gene cannot be resolved reliably. The sample taken for sequencing was peripheral blood. The CDR3 amino acid sequence is: CASSGETNQPQHF. The bases read TGTGCCAGCAGTGGGGAGACCAATCAGCCCCAGCATTTT.